This TCR beta chain was observed in a study of T cells in severe cutaneous drug reactions (dated by TCRdb to about 2019). Broadly, across the study: Recruitment took place between about 2011 and 2019, drawing patients from Taiwan, Thailand and a European registry network. Enrollment was limited to patients whose SJS/TEN or DRESS diagnosis was probable or definite according to RegiSCAR criteria. The culprit drug was assigned using the Naranjo algorithm and the ALDEN drug causality algorithm. Patients in either the acute or the recovery stage provided biological samples, such as blister fluids/cells and PBMC. The study combined bulk TCR sequencing with single-cell sequencing, quantitative PCR validation, functional assays and transgenic mouse experiments. To build the libraries, iRepertoire multiplex PCR was used, and the authors pointed to a comparison in which iRepertoire and 5' RACE methods, with or without UMI, captured abundant clonotypes similarly. Study-wide findings and limitations: TRBV12-4 usage was strongly increased in CBZ-SJS/TEN patients, averaging about 30% in blister cells and 5% to 6% in PBMC. The authors stated that further study is still needed to find out whether the public TCR applies more generally to SJS/TEN caused by other drugs. A public TCRbeta CDR3 was found in all seven CBZ-SJS/TEN blister samples (mean about 14%) but was undetectable or scarce in tolerant-control and healthy-donor PBMC.

Sequencing was performed on donors who were patients with carbamazepine-induced Stevens-Johnson syndrome or toxic epidermal necrolysis (CBZ-SJS/TEN). To search for drug-specific clonotypes, the T cell receptor repertoires of patients with drug-induced severe cutaneous adverse reactions were profiled by next-generation sequencing. RNA was isolated from either blister cells of skin lesions or peripheral blood mononuclear cells. For both bulk and single-cell sequencing, libraries were prepared with the iRepertoire multiplex PCR system using TCR subtype-specific primers. Bulk TCR beta libraries were generated by multiplex PCR with primers targeting V, D and J gene regions. Bulk TCR library preparation used roughly 85-500 ng of RNA per sample as input. An Illumina MiSeq was used to sequence bulk TCR beta amplicons. For the original study's pipeline: Quality control steps removed sample misassignments and low-quality sequencing reads. CDR3 was defined as the amino acids between the V-gene Y[YFLI]C motif and the J-segment [FW]GXGT motif. CDR3 clonotypes and TRBV and TRBJ gene assignments were based on the IMGT database. Per-sample TRBV expression was normalized to the mean of the same gene in PBMC from 44 healthy donors. The reads, reprocessed by TCRdb, yield one row per CDR3 protein sequence and no DNA. These V and J calls originate from TCRdb's pipeline instead of the authors' own analysis. Per the sample table, the count is 8,800 or so distinct CDR3 sequences. The top ten clonotypes cover 20% to 30% of the sample.

On this clonotype itself: The antigen it recognizes is unknown.

Counted from cysteine to phenylalanine, this CDR3 has 14 amino acids. Only the protein sequence is given. This TCR derives from a human donor with a severe cutaneous adverse drug reaction. The sequence is built from TRBV12-3 or TRBV12-4 and TRBJ1-3. The sequencing sample was made of cells from a skin blister. What the cell subset or site label conveys for this sample: unsorted cells from skin lesion blisters. The encoded CDR3 is CASSLTDAGNTIYF.